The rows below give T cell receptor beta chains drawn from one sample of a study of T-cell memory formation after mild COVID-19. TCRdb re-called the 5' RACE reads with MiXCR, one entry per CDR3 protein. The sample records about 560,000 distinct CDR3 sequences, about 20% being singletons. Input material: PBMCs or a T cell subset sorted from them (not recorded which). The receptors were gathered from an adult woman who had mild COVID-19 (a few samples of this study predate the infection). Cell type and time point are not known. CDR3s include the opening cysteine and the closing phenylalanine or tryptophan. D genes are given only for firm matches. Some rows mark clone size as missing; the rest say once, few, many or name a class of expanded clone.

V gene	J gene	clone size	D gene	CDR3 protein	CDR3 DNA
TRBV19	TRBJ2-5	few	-	CASSKSKGQETQYF	TGTGCCAGTAGTAAGTCGAAGGGCCAAGAGACCCAGTACTTC
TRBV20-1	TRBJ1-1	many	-	CSARTAGVNTEAFF	TGCAGTGCTAGGACCGCAGGGGTGAACACTGAAGCTTTCTTT
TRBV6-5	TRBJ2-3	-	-	CASSSQYREVFTDTQYF	TGTGCCAGCAGTTCCCAATACAGGGAGGTGTTCACAGATACGCAGTATTTT
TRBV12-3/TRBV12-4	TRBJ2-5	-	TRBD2	CASSFGRLAGPQYF	TGTGCCAGCAGTTTTGGGCGGCTAGCGGGCCCCCAGTACTTC
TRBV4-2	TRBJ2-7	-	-	CASSQVSLEPYEQYF	TGTGCCAGCAGCCAAGTTTCTCTCGAGCCCTACGAGCAGTACTTC
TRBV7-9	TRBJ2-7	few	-	CASSWDTIYEQYF	TGTGCCAGCAGCTGGGACACGATCTACGAGCAGTACTTC
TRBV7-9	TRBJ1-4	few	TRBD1	CASSSGDRANEKLFF	TGTGCCAGCAGCTCCGGGGACAGGGCCAATGAAAAACTGTTTTTT
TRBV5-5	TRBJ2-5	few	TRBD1	CASSWKHTGGGETQYF	TGTGCCAGCAGCTGGAAGCATACAGGGGGCGGGGAGACCCAGTACTTC
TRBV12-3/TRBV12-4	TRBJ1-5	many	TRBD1	CASSLDRGTNQPQHF	TGTGCCAGCAGCTTGGACAGGGGGACCAATCAGCCCCAGCATTTT
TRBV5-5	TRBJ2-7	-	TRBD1	CASSGRRERGHYEQYF	TGTGCCAGCAGCGGACGACGGGAAAGGGGGCATTACGAGCAGTACTTC
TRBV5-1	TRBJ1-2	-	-	CASSLGTPGWGYTF	TGCGCCAGCAGCTTAGGGACCCCGGGCTGGGGCTACACCTTC
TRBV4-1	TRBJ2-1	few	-	CASSQERRPYNEQFF	TGCGCCAGCAGCCAAGAACGGAGACCGTACAATGAGCAGTTCTTC
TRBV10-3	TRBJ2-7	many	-	CAISEPSYEQYF	TGTGCCATCAGTGAGCCGAGTTACGAGCAGTACTTC
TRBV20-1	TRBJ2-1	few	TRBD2	CSARDLGTSGTGEQFF	TGCAGTGCTAGAGATCTGGGGACTAGCGGGACTGGTGAGCAGTTCTTC
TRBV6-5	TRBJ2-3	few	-	CASRTQQGRTQYF	TGTGCCAGCAGGACACAACAGGGAAGAACGCAGTATTTT
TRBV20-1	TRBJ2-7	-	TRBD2	CSATGTSGAQSSYEQYF	TGCAGTGCTACCGGGACTAGCGGAGCGCAAAGCTCCTACGAGCAGTACTTC
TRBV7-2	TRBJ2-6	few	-	CASSRLSSGANVLTF	TGTGCCAGCAGCCGCCTAAGCTCTGGGGCCAACGTCCTGACTTTC
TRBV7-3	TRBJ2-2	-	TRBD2	CASSLQPAGGTGELFF	TGTGCCAGCAGCTTACAGCCAGCGGGGGGTACCGGGGAGCTGTTTTTT
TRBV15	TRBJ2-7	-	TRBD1	CATSRGQGGSYEQYF	TGTGCCACCAGCAGGGGACAGGGGGGCTCCTACGAGCAGTACTTC
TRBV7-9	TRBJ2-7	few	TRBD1	CASSARQGDAYEQYF	TGTGCCAGCAGCGCTAGACAGGGCGACGCCTACGAGCAGTACTTC
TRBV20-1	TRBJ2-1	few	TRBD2	CSATRTSGGRNEQFF	TGCAGTGCTACACGGACTAGCGGGGGCCGCAATGAGCAGTTCTTC
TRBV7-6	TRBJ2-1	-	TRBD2	CASSLGASGGPSSYNEQFF	TGTGCCAGCAGCTTAGGGGCTAGCGGGGGGCCGAGCTCCTACAATGAGCAGTTCTTC
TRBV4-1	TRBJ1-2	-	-	CASSHQGLTYGYTF	TGCGCCAGCAGCCACCAGGGATTGACCTATGGCTACACCTTC
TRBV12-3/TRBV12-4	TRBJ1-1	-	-	CASGVTTEAFF	TGTGCCAGCGGGGTTACCACTGAAGCTTTCTTT
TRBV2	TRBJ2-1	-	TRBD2	CARRGLAQSKQFF	TGTGCCAGGAGGGGACTAGCACAAAGTAAGCAGTTCTTC
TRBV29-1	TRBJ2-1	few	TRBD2	CSVEADGSGGAGDEQFF	TGCAGCGTTGAAGCAGACGGTAGCGGGGGGGCCGGCGATGAGCAGTTCTTC
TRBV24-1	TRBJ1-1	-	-	CATSDYQGRKAFF	TGTGCCACCAGTGATTATCAAGGAAGAAAAGCTTTCTTT
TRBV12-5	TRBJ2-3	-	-	CASGLGDGVSQYF	TGTGCTAGTGGTTTGGGGGATGGGGTCTCGCAGTATTTT
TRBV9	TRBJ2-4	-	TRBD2	CASSVGWGGENIQYF	TGTGCCAGCAGCGTAGGATGGGGGGGGGAAAACATTCAGTACTTC
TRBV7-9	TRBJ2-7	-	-	CASSLVPGNPASSYEQYF	TGTGCCAGCAGCTTAGTCCCGGGAAACCCGGCCTCCTCCTACGAGCAGTACTTC
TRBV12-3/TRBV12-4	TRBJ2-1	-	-	CASSFLERNEQFF	TGTGCCAGCAGTTTCTTAGAACGTAATGAGCAGTTCTTC
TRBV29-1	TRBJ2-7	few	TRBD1	CSVLPRDSYEQYF	TGCAGCGTTCTTCCCCGGGACAGCTACGAGCAGTACTTC
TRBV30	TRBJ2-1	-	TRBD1	CASGTGGYNEKFF	TGTGCCTCCGGGACAGGGGGCTACAATGAGAAGTTCTTC
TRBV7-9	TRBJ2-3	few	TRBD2	CASSSDSRTSGSRLGSSTDTQYF	TGTGCCAGCAGTTCGGACAGTCGGACTAGCGGGAGCAGACTTGGGTCTAGCACAGATACGCAGTATTTT
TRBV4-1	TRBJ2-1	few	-	CASSQPDSEPEQFF	TGCGCCAGCAGCCAACCTGATAGCGAGCCTGAGCAGTTCTTC
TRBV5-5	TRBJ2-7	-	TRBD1	CASSRIPGQGYEQYF	TGTGCCAGCAGCAGGATACCGGGACAGGGCTACGAGCAGTACTTC